Listed below are T cell receptor beta chains from one sample, sequenced in a study of vaccination effects on CD4 cells after COVID-19. Assay used: immunoSEQ multiplex PCR; TCRdb lists only in-frame clones, some missing. In the table there are about 47,000 clones, about three quarters of which are singletons. These receptors have no known antigen. Source: CD4+ T cells from PBMCs cultured without peptide, taken before COVID-19 vaccination. The receptor set was obtained from a human donor who had a prior SARS-CoV-2 infection. CDR3s include the opening cysteine and the closing phenylalanine or tryptophan. A D gene is named only where the DNA matches it firmly. Clone size is not always given. Where it is, it says once, few, many or a class for expanded clones.

D gene: TRBD1
J gene: TRBJ2-3
V gene: TRBV4-3
clone size: .
CDR3 DNA: TGCGCCAGCAGCCAAGGTCCGGCCGGGACAGGGGGCCCAGATACGCAGTATTTT
CDR3 protein: CASSQGPAGTGGPDTQYF

D gene: .
J gene: TRBJ2-1
V gene: TRBV5-1
clone size: .
CDR3 DNA: TGCGCCAGCAGCTTGGTCCACCCACGAAACAGGGTGGGCGAGCAGTTCTTC
CDR3 protein: CASSLVHPRNRVGEQFF

D gene: .
J gene: TRBJ1-1
V gene: TRBV7-9
clone size: .
CDR3 DNA: TGTGCCAGCAGCCCAAGCCATTCCAGCTCTGAAGCTTTCTTT
CDR3 protein: CASSPSHSSSEAFF

D gene: .
J gene: TRBJ2-7
V gene: TRBV6-5
clone size: .
CDR3 DNA: TGTGCCAGCAGTTTAGGAGGAGGGTTCTACGAGCAGTACTTC
CDR3 protein: CASSLGGGFYEQYF

D gene: .
J gene: TRBJ2-7
V gene: TRBV6-5
clone size: .
CDR3 DNA: TGTGCCAGTGGGGTGGCCCTTATGACCGAGCAGTACTTC
CDR3 protein: CASGVALMTEQYF

D gene: .
J gene: TRBJ1-1
V gene: TRBV6-6
clone size: .
CDR3 DNA: TGTGCCAGCAGTTACCCTTTATCTTCAGGGAGCTCCGAAGCTTTCTTT
CDR3 protein: CASSYPLSSGSSEAFF

D gene: .
J gene: TRBJ1-2
V gene: TRBV19
clone size: .
CDR3 DNA: TGTGCCAGTAGTATGACGGGTGGACCGGGGAGGTATGGCTACACCTTC
CDR3 protein: CASSMTGGPGRYGYTF

D gene: .
J gene: TRBJ2-2
V gene: TRBV9
clone size: .
CDR3 DNA: TGTGCCAGCTGTAAGGGACCCTCGTACCATACCGGGGAGCTGTTTTTT
CDR3 protein: CASCKGPSYHTGELFF

D gene: TRBD2
J gene: TRBJ2-5
V gene: TRBV30
clone size: .
CDR3 DNA: TGTGCCTGGAGTCACGCGGGGGTTCAAGAGACCCAGTACTTC
CDR3 protein: CAWSHAGVQETQYF

D gene: .
J gene: TRBJ2-7
V gene: TRBV5-4
clone size: few
CDR3 DNA: TGTGCCAGCAGCACCTACAGGGACTCCTACGAGCAGTACTTC
CDR3 protein: CASSTYRDSYEQYF

D gene: .
J gene: TRBJ1-4
V gene: TRBV15
clone size: .
CDR3 DNA: TGTGCCACCAGAAGGAACAGGGACCTTAATGAAAAACTGTTTTTT
CDR3 protein: CATRRNRDLNEKLFF

D gene: .
J gene: TRBJ2-5
V gene: TRBV7-2
clone size: .
CDR3 DNA: TGTGCCAGCAGTTCAAGTTACGTTCAAGAGACCCAGTACTTC
CDR3 protein: CASSSSYVQETQYF

D gene: .
J gene: TRBJ2-1
V gene: TRBV5-6
clone size: .
CDR3 DNA: TGTGCCAGCAGCTTCGGGGCTCGACCCTACAATGAGCAGTTCTTC
CDR3 protein: CASSFGARPYNEQFF

D gene: TRBD2
J gene: TRBJ2-1
V gene: TRBV3-1/TRBV3-2
clone size: once
CDR3 DNA: TGTGCCAGCAGCCTAGCGGGAGTCTACAATGAGCAGTTCTTC
CDR3 protein: CASSLAGVYNEQFF

D gene: .
J gene: TRBJ1-5
V gene: TRBV7-2
clone size: .
CDR3 DNA: TGTGCCAGCAGCAACAGGCGGAAGGAGCCCCAGCATTTT
CDR3 protein: CASSNRRKEPQHF

D gene: .
J gene: TRBJ2-1
V gene: TRBV7-3
clone size: .
CDR3 DNA: TGTGCCAGCAGCTTAAGGAGGGCGGGATACAATGAGCAGTTCTTC
CDR3 protein: CASSLRRAGYNEQFF

D gene: TRBD1
J gene: TRBJ1-2
V gene: TRBV6-6
clone size: .
CDR3 DNA: TGTGCCAGCAGGCCGGGACAGGCCTATGGCTACACCTTC
CDR3 protein: CASRPGQAYGYTF

D gene: .
J gene: TRBJ2-5
V gene: TRBV5-1
clone size: few
CDR3 DNA: TGCGCCAGCAGCTTGGCCCTACCCGACGAGACCCAGTACTTC
CDR3 protein: CASSLALPDETQYF

D gene: .
J gene: TRBJ1-6
V gene: TRBV30
clone size: few
CDR3 DNA: TGTGCCTGGAGTACAGGGATTATTTCACCCCTCCACTTT
CDR3 protein: CAWSTGIISPLHF

D gene: TRBD1
J gene: TRBJ1-3
V gene: TRBV4-1
clone size: .
CDR3 DNA: TGCGCCAGCAGCCAAGTGGGACAGACCTCTGGAAACACCATATATTTT
CDR3 protein: CASSQVGQTSGNTIYF

D gene: .
J gene: TRBJ1-1
V gene: TRBV7-2
clone size: .
CDR3 DNA: TGTGCCAGCAGGAACGGACCGGACACTGAAGCTTTCTTT
CDR3 protein: CASRNGPDTEAFF

D gene: .
J gene: TRBJ1-3
V gene: TRBV20-1
clone size: .
CDR3 DNA: TGCAGTGTTGGGACATGGGATCGACTATATTTT
CDR3 protein: CSVGTWDRLYF

D gene: TRBD1
J gene: TRBJ2-7
V gene: TRBV5-1
clone size: .
CDR3 DNA: TGCGCCAGCAGCTCTACAGGGGGCTCCTACGAGCAGTACTTC
CDR3 protein: CASSSTGGSYEQYF

D gene: .
J gene: TRBJ1-5
V gene: TRBV12-3/TRBV12-4
clone size: few
CDR3 DNA: TGTGCCAGCAGTTTAGAGGAGAAACAGCCCCAGCATTTT
CDR3 protein: CASSLEEKQPQHF

D gene: .
J gene: TRBJ2-7
V gene: TRBV7-9
clone size: few
CDR3 DNA: TGTGCCAGCAGCCCGGGGGCTAGCTCCTACGAGCAGTACTTC
CDR3 protein: CASSPGASSYEQYF

D gene: .
J gene: TRBJ2-5
V gene: TRBV12-3/TRBV12-4
clone size: .
CDR3 DNA: TGTGCCAGCAGCCAAACCGAGGAGACCCAGTACTTC
CDR3 protein: CASSQTEETQYF

D gene: TRBD1
J gene: TRBJ1-5
V gene: TRBV28
clone size: .
CDR3 DNA: TGTGCCAGCAGTTCCGCGCCGGGACAGTATCAGCCCCAGCATTTT
CDR3 protein: CASSSAPGQYQPQHF

D gene: .
J gene: TRBJ1-3
V gene: TRBV30
clone size: .
CDR3 DNA: TGTGCCTGGAGCGGAGCCGTAGACCCTCGCTCTGGAAACACCATATATTTT
CDR3 protein: CAWSGAVDPRSGNTIYF

D gene: TRBD2
J gene: TRBJ2-3
V gene: TRBV6-6
clone size: .
CDR3 DNA: TGTGCCAGCATATGGGGAGGGTCTTTCACAGATACGCAGTATTTT
CDR3 protein: CASIWGGSFTDTQYF

D gene: .
J gene: TRBJ1-2
V gene: TRBV5-4
clone size: .
CDR3 DNA: TGTGCCAGCAGCCACCAAGTTGATGGCTACACCTTC
CDR3 protein: CASSHQVDGYTF

D gene: TRBD1
J gene: TRBJ2-3
V gene: TRBV7-9
clone size: once
CDR3 DNA: TGTGCCAGCACCCAGGGGGCGGCAGATACGCAGTATTTT
CDR3 protein: CASTQGAADTQYF

D gene: TRBD2
J gene: TRBJ2-7
V gene: TRBV6-5
clone size: .
CDR3 DNA: TGTGCCAGCAGTTATCAGGGAACTAGCGGACCCTACGAGCAGTACTTC
CDR3 protein: CASSYQGTSGPYEQYF

D gene: .
J gene: TRBJ2-7
V gene: TRBV2
clone size: .
CDR3 DNA: TGTGCCAGCAGTGAATGGATCTACGAGCAGTACTTC
CDR3 protein: CASSEWIYEQYF

D gene: .
J gene: TRBJ1-2
V gene: TRBV11-3
clone size: few
CDR3 DNA: TGTGCCAGCAGCTTATTGAACTATGGCTACACCTTC
CDR3 protein: CASSLLNYGYTF

D gene: .
J gene: TRBJ2-5
V gene: TRBV30
clone size: .
CDR3 DNA: TGTGCCTGGAGTTCCGGGGAGACCCAGTACTTC
CDR3 protein: CAWSSGETQYF